This TCR beta chain is drawn from a study of blood T cell repertoires in COVID-19. Categorization into cohorts depended on clinical history that participants reported. Recovered participants had two consecutive negative NP/OP PCR tests, healthcare professional clearance, or symptom resolution. Generated by immunoSEQ multiplex PCR, the TCRdb table keeps only in-frame clones and is missing some. The sample has some 300,000 clones; roughly 90% are singletons. Germline V lookup: CDR1 SGDLS, CDR2 YYNGEE. CDR3 length: 15 amino acids. V lost 4 bases, J lost 5 bases, and 9 bases stayed unmatched. The TCR sequence derives from a woman aged 30 to 39 who had recovered from COVID-19. This chain links TRBV9 with TRBJ2-1; 7 bases are shared with TRBD1. Input material: PBMCs or T cells enriched from blood (not recorded which). The CDR3 nucleotides read TGTGCCAGCAGCACCCGACAGGGTTCTAACAATGAGCAGTTCTTC. Translating gives CASSTRQGSNNEQFF.